A single sample is the source of the 2 T cell receptor beta chains below, sequenced in a study of T-cell memory formation after mild COVID-19. One entry per CDR3 protein results from TCRdb running MiXCR on the 5' RACE reads. Of hundreds of thousands of distinct CDR3 sequences listed, around 21% are singletons. The source material was PBMCs or a T cell subset sorted from them (not recorded which). The receptors were sampled from an adult woman who had mild COVID-19 (a few samples of this study predate the infection). Cell type and time point are not known.

This clonotype was seen repeatedly, ten times or more. The CDR3 is CASSQGTAGYTGELFF. CDR3 nucleotide sequence: TGCGCCAGCAGCCAAGGGACAGCGGGGTACACCGGGGAGCTGTTTTTT. The J gene is TRBJ2-2, the V gene TRBV4-1; D possibly corresponds to TRBD2 (7 bases). The CDR3 has 16 residues. Trimming took off 1 base at V and 3 bases at J, with 12 bases between the two ends. Germline loops: CDR1 MGHRA, CDR2 YSYEKL.

The V call is TRBV13, the J call TRBJ2-3; 16 bases are a match to TRBD2. Germline assignment: CDR1 PRHDT and CDR2 FYEKMQ (reference sequence). Losses at the gene ends were 3 bases for V and 10 bases for J; bases not matched to a gene: 13. The CDR3 extends over 18 amino acids. The CDR3 protein is CASSLGLAGGHPQRAQYF. CDR3 DNA sequence: TGTGCCAGCAGCTTGGGACTAGCGGGAGGGCACCCACAGAGGGCGCAGTATTTT.